One sample yielded the 12 T cell receptor beta chains listed below, sequenced in a study of T cell changes during pregnancy in multiple sclerosis. This table comes from immunoSEQ multiplex PCR, and its TCRdb copy is limited to in-frame clones, with some not included. The repertoire holds around 100,000 clones, with about 90% as singletons. This material consisted of peripheral blood, taken after pregnancy. The receptors come from a female donor with multiple sclerosis, enrolled in a pregnancy study.

This chain links TRBV4-1 with TRBJ1-5; TRBD1 aligns across 9 bases. V was pared by 4 bases and J by 6 bases, with 4 bases of the junction left unmatched. Germline-derived CDR1 and CDR2 are MGHRA and YSYEKL. CDR3 length equals 14 residues. For the CDR3, the DNA is TGCGCCAGCAGCCCGGGACAGGGCAGTCAGCCCCAGCATTTT. Amino acid sequence: CASSPGQGSQPQHF.

The chain couples TRBV14 to TRBJ2-1; 8 nucleotides align to TRBD1. The CDR3 contains 14 residues. Germline-derived CDR1 and CDR2 are SGHDN and FVKESK. Unmatched junction bases numbered 4, after V lost 1 base and J lost 8 bases. As DNA, the CDR3 is TGTGCCAGCAGCCAAGGGACAGGGTGGGATGAGCAGTTCTTC. This codes for CASSQGTGWDEQFF.

This chain joins TRBV18 and TRBJ1-2; 7 bases map to TRBD1. Looked up from germline, CDR1 is KGHSH and CDR2 is LQKENI. The CDR3 has 15 residues. After removal of 2 bases from V and 2 bases from J, the junction contained 5 bases not matched to a gene. CDR3 nucleotides: TGTGCCAGCTCACCATCCGGGACAGTCAACTATGGCTACACCTTC. This codes for CASSPSGTVNYGYTF.

V is TRBV5-1 and J is TRBJ2-7, with D hard to call. The germline V gene encodes CDR1 SGHRS and CDR2 YFSETQ. V lost 3 bases to trimming and J lost 4 bases, with 14 bases between them. CDR3 length: 14 residues. The CDR3 spells CASSSWRLPYEQYF. In DNA, the CDR3 is TGCGCCAGCAGCTCCTGGCGGCTCCCGTACGAGCAGTACTTC.

The rearrangement joins TRBV19 to TRBJ2-1, with 9 bases fitting TRBD2. The CDR3 is 15 amino acids. The V segment lost 3 bases and the J segment 3 bases; nucleotides outside the gene matches: 3. CDR1 and CDR2 (germline): LNHDA, SQIVND (reference sequence). CDR3 DNA sequence: TGTGCCAGTAGTATGGGGCGGGGGGGCTACAATGAGCAGTTCTTC. Its translation: CASSMGRGGYNEQFF.

This clone was observed a few times. The J gene is TRBJ2-6, the V gene TRBV19, with D hard to call. Trimming left V 3 bases short and J 0 bases short, with 6 bases between. Germline assignment: CDR1 LNHDA and CDR2 SQIVND (reference sequence). The CDR3 loop spans 15 amino acids. The CDR3 sequence: CASSIELSGANVLTF. The CDR3 nucleotides read TGTGCCAGTAGTATCGAGCTCTCTGGGGCCAACGTCCTGACTTTC. Filled out from reference TRBV19 and TRBJ2-6, the complete variable domain reads DGGITQSPKYLFRKEGQNVTLSCEQNLNHDAMYWYRQDPGQGLRLIYYSQIVNDFQKGDIAEGYSVSREKKESFPLTVTSAQKNPTAFYLCASSIELSGANVLTFGAGSRLTVL.

The chain recombines TRBV5-1 with TRBJ1-1; 10 nucleotides align to TRBD1. CDR3 length equals 14 residues. Per germline, CDR1 SGHRS and CDR2 YFSETQ. Germline trimming cut 3 bases from V and 5 bases from J; bases unmatched to any gene: 4. The CDR3 spells CASSWRTGGTEAFF. The DNA of the CDR3 is TGCGCCAGCAGCTGGAGGACAGGGGGGACTGAAGCTTTCTTT.

The J gene is TRBJ2-7, the V gene TRBV7-2; 7 nucleotides match TRBD1. The junction had 6 bases not matched to a gene; V was cut back by 3 bases and J by 4 bases. This CDR3 spans 14 amino acids. Germline lookup yields CDR1 SGHTA and CDR2 FQGNSA. The CDR3 bases are TGTGCCAGCAGCTTCGAGGGGGCTATATACGAGCAGTACTTC. It encodes CASSFEGAIYEQYF.

The chain joins TRBV9 to TRBJ2-3; 14 bases agree with TRBD2. V trimming: 2 bases; J trimming: 8 bases; junction bases outside the gene matches: 13. Germline CDR1 is SGDLS and CDR2 is YYNGEE. The CDR3 sequence is 18 residues long. The chain's CDR3 is CASSVGLAGEGGLGTQYF. The CDR3 DNA is TGTGCCAGCAGCGTGGGACTAGCGGGAGAGGGTGGGTTGGGTACGCAGTATTTT.

The count of this clone is one. The chain uses TRBV2 and TRBJ1-2; TRBD1 might be the D (5 bases). Germline lookup yields CDR1 SNHLY and CDR2 FYNNEI. The V end lost 7 bases, the J end lost 2 bases, and 14 bases lay between the germline ends. This CDR3 contains 14 residues. The CDR3 bases are TGTGCCAGCACCCCAGGGCGAGGAAACTATGGCTACACCTTC. This gives the protein CASTPGRGNYGYTF.

The chain combines TRBV7-8 with TRBJ2-1; a possible D gene is TRBD2 (6 bases). Germline V CDR1 and CDR2: SGHVS, FQNEAQ. The ends were cut back, 1 base at V and 8 bases at J, with 6 bases in the middle. This CDR3 contains 12 residues. CDR3 sequence (DNA): TGTGCCAGCAGCTTAGAGCGGGATGAGCAGTTCTTC. Translated, it gives CASSLERDEQFF.

This sequence joins TRBV5-1 and TRBJ2-1; D is possibly TRBD1 (6 bases). The V gene lost 4 bases and the J gene lost 10 bases, with 9 bases spanning the gap. Germline-derived CDR1 and CDR2 are SGHRS and YFSETQ. The CDR3 is made up of 11 amino acids. The CDR3 DNA is TGCGCCAGCAGCGAAACAGGGGAGCAGTTCTTC. This encodes CASSETGEQFF.